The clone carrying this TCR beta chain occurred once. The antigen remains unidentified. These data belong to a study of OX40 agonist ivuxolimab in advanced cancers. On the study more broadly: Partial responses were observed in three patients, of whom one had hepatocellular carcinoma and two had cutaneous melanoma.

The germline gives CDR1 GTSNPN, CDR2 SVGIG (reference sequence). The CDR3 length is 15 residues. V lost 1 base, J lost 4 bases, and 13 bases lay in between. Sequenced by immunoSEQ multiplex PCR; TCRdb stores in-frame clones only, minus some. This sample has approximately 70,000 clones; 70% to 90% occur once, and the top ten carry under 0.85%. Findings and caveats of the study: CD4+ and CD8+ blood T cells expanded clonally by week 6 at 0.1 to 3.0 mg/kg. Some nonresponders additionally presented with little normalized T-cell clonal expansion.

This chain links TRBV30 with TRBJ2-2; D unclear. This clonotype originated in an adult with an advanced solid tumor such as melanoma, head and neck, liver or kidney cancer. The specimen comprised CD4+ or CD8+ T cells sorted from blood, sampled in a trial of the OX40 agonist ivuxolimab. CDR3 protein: CAWSGQNTPTGELFF. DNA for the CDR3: TGTGCCTGGAGTGGCCAGAACACTCCCACCGGGGAGCTGTTTTTT.